These 26 T cell receptor beta chains were all obtained from the same sample, sequenced in a study of technical replicates of blood from a few donors. The protocol was immunoSEQ multiplex PCR, while the TCRdb copy is restricted to in-frame clones and leaves out a portion. The sample carries 60,000 to 80,000 clones, 80% to 95% recorded once. Specimen: PBMCs. All receptors come from a human donor in good health. Some clones in this sample may be carry-over from other donors' samples.

The rearrangement joins TRBV27 to TRBJ2-7; possible D gene TRBD1, 6 bases. The germline gives CDR1 MNHEY, CDR2 SMNVEV (reference sequence). The CDR3 spans 15 residues. The germline V and J ends were trimmed by 4 bases and 3 bases, with 16 bases remaining between them. The CDR3 DNA reads as TGTGCCAGCAGTTCACCCCGACAGGCAAACTACGAGCAGTACTTC. Protein product: CASSSPRQANYEQYF.

This chain joins TRBV7-9 and TRBJ2-3, with 15 bases aligning to TRBD2. Trimming took 5 bases from V and 4 from J; bases not matched to a gene: 4. The CDR3 length is 16 residues. In germline, CDR1 is SEHNR, CDR2 FQNEAQ (reference sequence). The CDR3 protein is CASSLRTSGGADTQYF. CDR3 bases: TGTGCCAGCAGCCTCAGGACTAGCGGGGGGGCAGATACGCAGTATTTT.

The chain links TRBV6-5 to TRBJ2-2; 7 nucleotides line up with TRBD2. Germline assignment: CDR1 MNHEY and CDR2 SVGAGI. The CDR3 extends over 15 amino acids. V was clipped by 5 bases and J by 4 bases; unmatched bases: 7. As DNA, the CDR3 is TGTGCCAGCAGTACCCGGGACTACCTCACCGGGGAGCTGTTTTTT. It yields the protein CASSTRDYLTGELFF.

The V gene is TRBV5-6, the J gene TRBJ1-5; D is possibly TRBD1 (6 bases). Trimming removed 0 bases at V and 9 bases at J, with 16 bases between. Germline V gene data show CDR1 as SGHDT and CDR2 as YYEEEE. The CDR3 contains 15 residues. CDR3 bases: TGTGCCAGCAGCTTGGCCTCGGCAGGCAGGGGGCCCCAGCATTTT. Its translation: CASSLASAGRGPQHF. Drawing the rest from reference TRBV5-6 and TRBJ1-5, the complete variable domain is DAGVTQSPTHLIKTRGQQVTLRCSPKSGHDTVSWYQQALGQGPQFIFQYYEEEERQRGNFPDRFSGHQFPNYSSELNVNALLLGDSALYLCASSLASAGRGPQHFGDGTRLSIL.

The chain couples TRBV18 to TRBJ1-1, with a tentative D call TRBD1 (6 bases). Germline V gives CDR1 KGHSH, CDR2 LQKENI. The CDR3 is made up of 13 amino acids. V lost 10 bases, J lost 3 bases, and 15 bases lay in between. The CDR3 region is CAIRRNRDTEAFF. The CDR3 DNA reads as TGTGCCATCAGACGGAACAGGGACACTGAAGCTTTCTTT.

This chain uses TRBV5-4 with TRBJ2-5; 14 nucleotides agree with TRBD2. The CDR3 spans 19 residues. The germline gives CDR1 SGHNT, CDR2 YYREEE (reference sequence). Losses at the gene ends were 0 bases for V and 4 bases for J; bases not matched to a gene: 11. As DNA, the CDR3 is TGTGCCAGCAGCTTGGAAAGGGGGACTAGCGGGGGTTTAGGAGAGACCCAGTACTTC. This encodes CASSLERGTSGGLGETQYF. Full variable domain (missing parts from reference TRBV5-4 and TRBJ2-5): ETGVTQSPTHLIKTRGQQVTLRCSSQSGHNTVSWYQQALGQGPQFIFQYYREEENGRGNFPPRFSGLQFPNYSSELNVNALELDDSALYLCASSLERGTSGGLGETQYFGPGTRLLVL.

This sequence joins TRBV9 and TRBJ1-3; no definite D call. V lost 0 bases and J 4 bases, leaving 11 bases between the germline ends. CDR1 is SGDLS and CDR2 is YYNGEE in the germline V gene. CDR3 length: 15 residues. CDR3 amino acids: CASSVVPVAGNTIYF. In nucleotides, the CDR3 is TGTGCCAGCAGCGTAGTCCCTGTGGCCGGAAACACCATATATTTT.

The V call is TRBV7-3, the J call TRBJ1-1; maybe TRBD1 (6 bases). The CDR3 extends over 14 amino acids. CDR1 is SGHTA and CDR2 is FQGTGA in the germline V gene. Trimming shortened V by 7 bases and J by 1 base, and 13 bases separated the two germline ends. CDR3 nucleotides: TGTGCCAGCACCCGAGGGGGTGGGAACACTGAAGCTTTCTTT. Its protein product is CASTRGGGNTEAFF.

This clone was seen just once. The chain recombines TRBV7-6 with TRBJ1-5; 8 bases line up with TRBD1. The CDR3 has 15 amino acids. Trimming cost V 1 base and J 7 bases; bases outside gene matches: 6. Germline CDR1 is SGHVS and CDR2 is FNYEAQ. The CDR3 reads CASSLEQGTGQPQHF. CDR3 DNA sequence: TGTGCCAGCAGCTTAGAACAGGGGACAGGACAGCCCCAGCATTTT.

This chain uses TRBV5-1 with TRBJ1-1, with TRBD1 matching over 7 bases. The CDR3 loop spans 14 amino acids. J gave up 6 bases and V 4 bases, and 9 bases lay outside the gene matches. The V gene's germline CDR1 is SGHRS and CDR2 YFSETQ. CDR3 protein: CASSPSTGRSEAFF. The CDR3 bases are TGCGCCAGCAGCCCCTCGACAGGGAGGTCTGAAGCTTTCTTT.

The chain joins TRBV19 to TRBJ1-6; D remains unclear. The ends were cut back, 4 bases at V and 2 bases at J, with 15 bases in the middle. Germline V CDR1 and CDR2: LNHDA, SQIVND (reference sequence). The length of the CDR3 is 17 residues. CDR3 loop: CASSTGEGLAYNSPLHF. The CDR3 region has the DNA TGTGCCAGTAGTACCGGAGAGGGTTTAGCCTATAATTCACCCCTCCACTTT.

V usage is TRBV19 and J usage is TRBJ2-7, with D possibly being TRBD2 (6 bases). With 7 bases removed from V and 6 bases from J, the gap between germline ends came to 19 bases. This CDR3 has 14 amino acids. Germline values: CDR1 LNHDA, CDR2 SQIVND (reference sequence). The DNA for the CDR3 is TGTGCCAGTACCCCAATGAGGGGAGGCGGCGAGCAGTACTTC. Protein sequence: CASTPMRGGGEQYF.

The CDR3 region is CAGARSYEQFF. The CDR3 coding sequence is TGTGCCGGGGCCCGCAGCTATGAGCAGTTCTTC. V and J are TRBV7-9 and TRBJ2-1; a weak D match, TRBD1 (5 bases). Trimming took 11 bases from V and 8 from J, leaving 13 bases between them. CDR1 and CDR2 from the germline V gene are SEHNR and FQNEAQ (reference sequence). CDR3 size: 11 residues.

The chain recombines TRBV6-4 with TRBJ2-1, with TRBD2 matching over 11 bases. The V gene end was trimmed by 5 bases and the J gene end by 4 bases; junction bases not matched to a gene: 4. Germline V gives CDR1 MRHNA, CDR2 SNTAGT. There are 15 residues in the CDR3. The CDR3 nucleotides read TGTGCCAGCAGTCCCTTAGCGGGAGGGTACAATGAGCAGTTCTTC. Translating it yields CASSPLAGGYNEQFF.

This chain uses TRBV7-9 with TRBJ2-7, with TRBD1 matching over 7 bases. The CDR3 contains 15 residues. Germline loops: CDR1 SEHNR, CDR2 FQNEAQ (reference sequence). V dropped 4 bases and J dropped 4; count of bases not matched to a gene: 10. CDR3 protein: CASSSAGGFGYEQYF. CDR3 bases: TGTGCCAGCAGCTCCGCAGGGGGTTTTGGGTACGAGCAGTACTTC.

This chain uses TRBV19 with TRBJ1-2, with D unresolved. The length of the CDR3 is 14 residues. From germline, CDR1 is LNHDA and CDR2 SQIVND (reference sequence). The V end was cut by 6 bases, the J end by 2 bases, with 13 bases between. CDR3 protein: CASSRERKNYGYTF. The DNA for the CDR3 is TGTGCCAGTAGCCGGGAGAGGAAGAACTATGGCTACACCTTC.

V and J are TRBV6-1 and TRBJ2-1, with TRBD1 identical over 7 bases. The germline gives CDR1 MNHNS, CDR2 SASEGT. The trim removed 6 bases at V and 0 bases at J, leaving 5 bases unmatched. The CDR3 has 15 residues. The CDR3, as DNA: TGTGCCAGCAGCCAAGGACAGGCCTCCTACAATGAGCAGTTCTTC. Its translation is CASSQGQASYNEQFF.

The chain employs TRBV5-4 and TRBJ1-5, with D maybe TRBD1 (5 bases). This CDR3 region has 14 residues. V gave up 4 bases and J gave up 3 bases, with 11 bases separating them. CDR1 and CDR2 (germline): SGHNT, YYREEE (reference sequence). CDR3 bases: TGTGCCAGCAGCACAGGACCCAACAATCAGCCCCAGCATTTT. It codes for CASSTGPNNQPQHF.

The chain joins TRBV5-8 to TRBJ2-5, with 10 bases matching TRBD2. CDR1 is SGHTS and CDR2 is YDEGEE in the germline V gene. This CDR3 has 13 residues. V trimming: 9 bases; J trimming: 5 bases; junction bases outside the gene matches: 7. The CDR3 DNA reads TGTGCCACCTTACAGCGGGGGGGCGAGACCCAGTACTTC. The encoded protein is CATLQRGGETQYF. The full variable domain, in which reference TRBV5-8 and TRBJ2-5 provide the parts outside the CDR3, is EAGVTQSPTHLIKTRGQQATLRCSPISGHTSVYWYQQALGLGLQFLLWYDEGEERNRGNFPPRFSGRQFPNYSSELNVNALELEDSALYLCATLQRGGETQYFGPGTRLLVL.

V gene TRBV19 combines with J gene TRBJ2-1; 10 positions match TRBD2. J was trimmed by 6 bases and V by 4 bases; bases with no gene match: 6. Looked up from germline, CDR1 is LNHDA and CDR2 is SQIVND (reference sequence). The CDR3 runs to 15 residues. CDR3 amino acids: CASSTWASGSNEQFF. CDR3 in DNA: TGTGCCAGTAGTACTTGGGCTAGCGGGAGCAATGAGCAGTTCTTC.

This chain uses TRBV6-1 with TRBJ2-5; D perhaps matches TRBD1 (5 bases). This CDR3 has 12 residues. The V end lost 6 bases, the J end lost 5 bases, and 10 bases lay between the germline ends. Germline loops: CDR1 MNHNS, CDR2 SASEGT. In nucleotides, the CDR3 is TGTGCCAGCAGACCAGGGTCGGAGACCCAGTACTTC. This gives the protein CASRPGSETQYF.

CDR3 sequence reads: CASSPPYSGGLNEQFF. The CDR3 DNA follows: TGTGCCAGCAGCCCTCCGTATAGCGGCGGGTTAAATGAGCAGTTCTTC. The rearrangement uses TRBV4-2 and TRBJ2-1; the D gene is possibly TRBD2 (6 bases). Germline assignment: CDR1 LGHNA and CDR2 YNFKEQ. The V gene lost 4 bases and the J gene lost 7 bases, with 20 bases spanning the gap. This CDR3 region has 16 residues.

V and J are TRBV5-6 and TRBJ2-2; no firm D call. CDR1 and CDR2 (germline): SGHDT, YYEEEE. Trimming left V 0 bases short and J 0 bases short, with 6 bases between. This CDR3 comprises 15 residues. The CDR3 region is CASSLVLSNTGELFF. Written as DNA, the CDR3 is TGTGCCAGCAGCTTGGTGTTATCGAACACCGGGGAGCTGTTTTTT.

The CDR3 reads CASSDGRGGNSPLHF. DNA of the CDR3: TGTGCCAGCTCAGACGGACGGGGTGGAAATTCACCCCTCCACTTT. The chain has TRBV18 and TRBJ1-6; D unresolved. This CDR3 comprises 15 residues. Trimming pared 5 bases from V and 7 bases from J, leaving 15 bases between. Germline V gives CDR1 KGHSH, CDR2 LQKENI.

The rearrangement links TRBV19 to TRBJ2-2; no reliable D call. The germline V and J ends were trimmed by 7 bases and 9 bases, with 18 bases remaining between them. The germline CDR1 and CDR2 sequences are LNHDA and SQIVND (reference sequence). The CDR3 covers 14 residues. The CDR3 region is CASTPRISYRELFF. The DNA for the CDR3 is TGTGCCAGTACCCCCCGTATTTCCTACCGGGAGCTGTTTTTT.

The V and J genes are TRBV25-1 and TRBJ1-2; the D gene is possibly TRBD1 (6 bases). Trimming removed 3 bases from V and 8 bases from J, with 10 bases in between. Germline V gives CDR1 MGHDK, CDR2 SYGVNS. The CDR3 consists of 12 residues. CDR3 in amino acids: CASSEGAGGYTF. CDR3 sequence (DNA): TGTGCCAGCAGTGAGGGGGCTGGAGGCTACACCTTC.